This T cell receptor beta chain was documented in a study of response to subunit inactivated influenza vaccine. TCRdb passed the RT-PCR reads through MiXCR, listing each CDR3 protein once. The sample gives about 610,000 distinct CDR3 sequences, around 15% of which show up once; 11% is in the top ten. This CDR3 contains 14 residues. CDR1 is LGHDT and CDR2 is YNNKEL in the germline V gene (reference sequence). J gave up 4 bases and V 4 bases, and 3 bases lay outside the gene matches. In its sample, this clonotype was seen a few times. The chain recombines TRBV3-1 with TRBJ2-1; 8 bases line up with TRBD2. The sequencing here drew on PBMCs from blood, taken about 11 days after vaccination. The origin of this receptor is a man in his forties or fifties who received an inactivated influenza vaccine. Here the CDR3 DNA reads TGTGCCAGCAGCCGAGCGGGGGTTTACAATGAGCAGTTCTTC. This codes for CASSRAGVYNEQFF.